Detailed here is one T cell receptor beta chain. Its antigen is unknown. Looked up from germline, CDR1 is KGHSH and CDR2 is LQKENI. There are 13 residues in the CDR3. Trimming pared 0 bases from V and 3 bases from J, leaving 5 bases between. The sample belongs to a study of STAT3 mutations in large granular lymphocyte leukemia. Overall study findings and caveats: At least one immunodominant TCR beta clonotype appeared in every T-cell large granular lymphocyte leukemia patient.

Only in-frame clones appear in the TCRdb table, and some are missing; sequencing was by immunoSEQ multiplex PCR. The table lists around 12,000 clones, approximately 81% of them singletons. Material for sequencing was peripheral blood mononuclear cells. The receptor's source is a man aged 60 to 69 with T-cell large granular lymphocyte leukemia. Some clones in this sample may be carry-over from other donors' samples. This rearrangement joins TRBV18 to TRBJ2-5; no clear D. The CDR3 reads CASSPPPKETQYF. Here the CDR3 DNA reads TGTGCCAGCTCACCACCCCCCAAAGAGACCCAGTACTTC.